This T cell receptor beta chain was sequenced for a study of T cell responses to AZD1222 COVID-19 vaccine. About the study: Pooling was applied to second doses at about 4 or about 12 weeks.

Overall study results and limits: Repertoires were collected only later (after the peak T cell response had occurred). Dominant at 160-218 and 743-854, vaccine-associated CD4 TCRs also spanned spike. Spike-specific TCR breadth and depth both grew after two AZD1222 doses.

The V end lost 2 bases, the J end lost 10 bases, and 12 bases lay between the germline ends. The CDR3 runs to 14 residues. The germline V gene encodes CDR1 MNHEY and CDR2 SMNVEV (reference sequence). TCRdb's table, derived via immunoSEQ multiplex PCR, lists solely in-frame clones and lacks some. Seen here are 100,000 to 150,000 clones, approximately 90% observed once, and the top ten hold 1.3% to 1.5%. Comments on this clone: Its antigen remains unknown.

Sequencing used peripheral blood, obtained on day 0 of AZD1222 vaccination. This clonotype originated in an adult in good health. This chain joins TRBV27 and TRBJ1-6; D not certain. This CDR3 reads CASSLKGDGSPLHF. Written as DNA, the CDR3 is TGTGCCAGCAGTTTAAAGGGAGACGGATCACCCCTCCACTTT.